This TCR beta chain was sequenced during a study of blood T cell repertoires in COVID-19. About the study: From the United States, Italy and Spain came samples of acute and convalescent COVID-19. From T cells, B-cell-depleted T cells, or PBMCs came the material, which was cDNA or gDNA.

Losses at the gene ends were 5 bases for V and 1 base for J; bases not matched to a gene: 6. The CDR3 has 15 residues. The germline gives CDR1 MNHNY, CDR2 SVGAGI (reference sequence). Per the original methods: For nucleated cells, counts were estimated from reference gene primer amplification. The data were produced by immunoSEQ multiplex PCR, yet TCRdb's version contains in-frame clones alone and is incomplete. From that table come the V and J calls and clone size; the DNA was used to work out D and trimming. The sample lists 200,000 to 250,000 clones; about 85% were seen once. Sequencing was done on a sample of peripheral blood. The chain links TRBV6-6 to TRBJ1-2, with 8 bases identical to TRBD1. This clonotype was sampled from a woman between 18 and 29 years old who had recovered from COVID-19. CDR3 bases: TGTGCCAGCAGTGGAGGACAGGGATATAACTATGGCTACACCTTC. Translated, it gives CASSGGQGYNYGYTF.